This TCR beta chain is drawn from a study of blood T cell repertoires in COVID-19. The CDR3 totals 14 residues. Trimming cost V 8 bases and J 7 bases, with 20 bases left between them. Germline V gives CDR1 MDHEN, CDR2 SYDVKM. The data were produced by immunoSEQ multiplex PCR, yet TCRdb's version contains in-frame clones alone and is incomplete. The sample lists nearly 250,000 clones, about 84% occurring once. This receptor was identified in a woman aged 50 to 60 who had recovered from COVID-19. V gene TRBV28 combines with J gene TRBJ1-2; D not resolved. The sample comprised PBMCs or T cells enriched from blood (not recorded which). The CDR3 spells CASLVPSDTAGYTF. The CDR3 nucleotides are TGTGCCAGCCTTGTCCCCTCAGACACAGCTGGCTACACCTTC.